The 2 T cell receptor beta chains in this list originate from one sample, sequenced in a study of blood T cell repertoires in COVID-19. TCRdb's table, derived via immunoSEQ multiplex PCR, lists solely in-frame clones and lacks some. The sample holds around 120,000 clones, roughly 81% seen once. Sequencing was carried out using peripheral blood. These receptors were obtained from a human donor in a cohort sampled during active COVID-19.

This clone was detected once. The rearrangement links TRBV7-2 to TRBJ1-1; TRBD1 is a possible D gene (6 bases). Germline-derived CDR1 and CDR2 are SGHTA and FQGNSA. The CDR3 is made up of 13 amino acids. Deletions cut 5 bases from V and 2 bases from J, with 9 bases between. The CDR3, as DNA: TGTGCCAGCAGCGTACAGGGCAACACTGAAGCTTTCTTT. The encoded protein is CASSVQGNTEAFF.

CDR3: CASSSDRVSVGNTIYF. The CDR3, as DNA: TGTGCCAGCAGCTCCGACAGGGTCAGCGTCGGAAACACCATATATTTT. The chain carries TRBV7-2 and TRBJ1-3; 7 bases line up with TRBD1. This CDR3 has 16 amino acids. Germline-derived CDR1 and CDR2 are SGHTA and FQGNSA. V lost 4 bases and J lost 4; bases outside the gene matches: 10.